This TCR beta chain was identified in a study of blood T cell repertoires in COVID-19. In the authors' methods: Amplification with reference gene primers provided the estimates of nucleated cell counts. The table came from immunoSEQ multiplex PCR; TCRdb's copy has only in-frame clones and leaves some out. V and J calls and clone size follow that table, whereas D and trimming were derived from the DNA. The sample shows around 100,000 clones, around 84% of them seen only once. Trimming cost V 8 bases and J 4 bases, with 11 bases left between them. CDR3 length equals 12 residues. Germline CDR1 reads LNHDA; CDR2 reads SQIVND (reference sequence).

This receptor was taken from a human donor in a cohort sampled during active COVID-19. The rearrangement joins TRBV19 to TRBJ1-2; D not resolved. Sequencing input: peripheral blood. CDR3: CASASGTYGYTF. CDR3 bases: TGTGCCAGTGCCTCGGGAACCTATGGCTACACCTTC.